The clone carrying this T cell receptor (beta chain) was detected only a few times. Preparation of the TCRbeta library was carried out with unique molecular identifiers. Each CDR3 protein gets one entry after TCRdb re-called the PCR reads with MiXCR. Found here are some 550,000 distinct CDR3 sequences, approximately 20% of them singletons; the top ten hold 3.3%. Trimming took 4 bases from V and 1 from J, leaving 13 bases between them. Germline assignment: CDR1 MNHEY and CDR2 SMNVEV (reference sequence). This CDR3 spans 16 amino acids. The data belong to a study of T-cell reconstitution after alpha-beta-depleted transplantation in children.

The V gene is TRBV27, the J gene TRBJ2-2; D might be TRBD2 (6 bases). The sample was PBMCs from the stem cell graft donor, taken from the stem cell graft. The TCR comes from a human donor who donated a stem cell graft to a child with acute lymphoblastic leukemia. This chain's CDR3 is CASSSRDLGNTGELFF. The CDR3 DNA is TGTGCCAGCAGTTCCCGGGACTTAGGGAACACCGGGGAGCTGTTTTTT.